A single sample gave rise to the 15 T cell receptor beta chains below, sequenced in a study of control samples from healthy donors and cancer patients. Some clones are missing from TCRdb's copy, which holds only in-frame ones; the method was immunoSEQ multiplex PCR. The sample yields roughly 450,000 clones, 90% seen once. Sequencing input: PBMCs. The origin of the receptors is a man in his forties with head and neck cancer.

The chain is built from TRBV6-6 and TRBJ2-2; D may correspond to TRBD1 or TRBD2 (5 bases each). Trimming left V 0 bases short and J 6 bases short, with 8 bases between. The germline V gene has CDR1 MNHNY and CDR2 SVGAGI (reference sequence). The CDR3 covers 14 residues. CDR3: CASSYSRGAGELFF. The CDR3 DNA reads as TGTGCCAGCAGTTACTCACGGGGCGCCGGGGAGCTGTTTTTT.

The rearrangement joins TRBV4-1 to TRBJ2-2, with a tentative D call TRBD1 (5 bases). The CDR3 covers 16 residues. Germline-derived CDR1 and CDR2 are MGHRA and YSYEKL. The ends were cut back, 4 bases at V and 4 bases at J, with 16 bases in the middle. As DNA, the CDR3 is TGCGCCAGCAGCCGGATGGACACACTACGCACCGGGGAGCTGTTTTTT. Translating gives CASSRMDTLRTGELFF.

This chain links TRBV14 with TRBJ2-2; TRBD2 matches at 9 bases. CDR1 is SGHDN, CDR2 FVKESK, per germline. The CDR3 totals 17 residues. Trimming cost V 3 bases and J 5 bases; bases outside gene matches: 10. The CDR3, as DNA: TGTGCCAGCAGCCAGCCCCAGACTAGCGGAGATACCGGGGAGCTGTTTTTT. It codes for CASSQPQTSGDTGELFF. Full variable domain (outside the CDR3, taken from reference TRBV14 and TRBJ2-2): EAGVTQFPSHSVIEKGQTVTLRCDPISGHDNLYWYRRVMGKEIKFLLHFVKESKQDESGMPNNRFLAERTGGTYSTLKVQPAELEDSGVYFCASSQPQTSGDTGELFFGEGSRLTVL.

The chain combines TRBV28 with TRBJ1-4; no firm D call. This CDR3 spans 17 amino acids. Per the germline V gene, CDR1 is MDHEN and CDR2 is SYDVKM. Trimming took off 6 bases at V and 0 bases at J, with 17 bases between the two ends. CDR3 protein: CASRGLVSLSTNEKLFF. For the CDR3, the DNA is TGTGCCAGCAGGGGGTTGGTCTCTTTATCAACTAATGAAAAACTGTTTTTT.

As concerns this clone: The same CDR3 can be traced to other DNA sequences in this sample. For the CDR3, the DNA is TGTGCCAGCAGCTTAGTAGGTGGCAATCAGCCCCAGCATTTT. This gives the protein CASSLVGGNQPQHF. The rearrangement links TRBV7-2 to TRBJ1-5; D not resolved. Trimming removed 1 base from V and 2 bases from J, with 6 bases in between. Per germline, CDR1 SGHTA and CDR2 FQGNSA. This CDR3 has 14 amino acids.

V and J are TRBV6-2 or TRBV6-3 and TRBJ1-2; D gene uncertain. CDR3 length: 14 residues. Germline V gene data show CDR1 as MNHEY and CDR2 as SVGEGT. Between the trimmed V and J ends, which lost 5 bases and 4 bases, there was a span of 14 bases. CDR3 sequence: CASSTMMGIYGYTF. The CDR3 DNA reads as TGTGCCAGCAGTACGATGATGGGGATCTATGGCTACACCTTC.

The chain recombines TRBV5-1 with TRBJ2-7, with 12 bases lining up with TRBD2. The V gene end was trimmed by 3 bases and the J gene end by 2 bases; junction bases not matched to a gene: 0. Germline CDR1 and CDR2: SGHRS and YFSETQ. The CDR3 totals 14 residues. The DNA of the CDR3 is TGCGCCAGCAGCTCTAGCGGGGGGGCCTACGAGCAGTACTTC. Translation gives CASSSSGGAYEQYF.

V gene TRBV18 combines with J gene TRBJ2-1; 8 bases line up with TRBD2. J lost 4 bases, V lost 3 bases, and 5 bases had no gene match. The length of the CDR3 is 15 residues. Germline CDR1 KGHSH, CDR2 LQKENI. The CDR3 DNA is TGTGCCAGCTCACCCCCCGGGGGGGTTTACAATGAGCAGTTCTTC. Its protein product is CASSPPGGVYNEQFF.

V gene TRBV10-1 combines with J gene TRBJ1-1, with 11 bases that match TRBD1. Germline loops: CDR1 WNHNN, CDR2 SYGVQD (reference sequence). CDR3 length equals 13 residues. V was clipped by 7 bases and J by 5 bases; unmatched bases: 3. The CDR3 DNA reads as TGCGCCAGCATGGGACAGGGGGGAACTGAAGCTTTCTTT. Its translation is CASMGQGGTEAFF.

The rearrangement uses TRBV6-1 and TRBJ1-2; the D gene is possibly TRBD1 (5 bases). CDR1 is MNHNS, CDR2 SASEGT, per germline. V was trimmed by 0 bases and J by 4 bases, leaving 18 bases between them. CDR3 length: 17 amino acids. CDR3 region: CASSEAHWGGVGYGYTF. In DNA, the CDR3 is TGTGCCAGCAGTGAAGCCCATTGGGGAGGGGTTGGCTATGGCTACACCTTC.

The CDR3 spells CASSLGQGRYGYTF. CDR3 in DNA: TGTGCCAGCAGTCTAGGACAGGGACGGTACGGCTACACCTTC. The chain couples TRBV6-2 or TRBV6-3 to TRBJ1-2, with 8 bases identical to TRBD1. CDR1 is MNHEY, CDR2 SVGEGT, per germline. V shed 5 bases and J 8 bases; nucleotides not matched to a gene: 10. The CDR3 runs to 14 residues.

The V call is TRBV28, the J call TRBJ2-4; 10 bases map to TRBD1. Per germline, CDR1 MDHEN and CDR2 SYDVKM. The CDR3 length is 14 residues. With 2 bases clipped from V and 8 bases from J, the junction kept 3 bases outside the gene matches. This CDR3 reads CASSLMDRGYIQYF. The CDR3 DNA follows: TGTGCCAGCAGTTTAATGGACAGGGGGTACATTCAGTACTTC.

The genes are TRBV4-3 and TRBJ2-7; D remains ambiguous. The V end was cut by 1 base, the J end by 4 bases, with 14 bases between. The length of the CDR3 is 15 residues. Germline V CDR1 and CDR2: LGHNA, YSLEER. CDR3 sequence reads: CASSQAPNKEYEQYF. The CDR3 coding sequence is TGCGCCAGCAGCCAAGCCCCAAACAAGGAATACGAGCAGTACTTC.

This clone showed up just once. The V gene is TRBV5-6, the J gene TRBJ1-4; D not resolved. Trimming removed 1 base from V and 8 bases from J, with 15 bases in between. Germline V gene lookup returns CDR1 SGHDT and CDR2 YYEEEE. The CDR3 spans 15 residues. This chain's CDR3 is CASSLSWALGEKLFF. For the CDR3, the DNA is TGTGCCAGCAGCTTGTCTTGGGCCCTAGGGGAAAAACTGTTTTTT. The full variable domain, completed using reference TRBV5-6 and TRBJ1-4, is DAGVTQSPTHLIKTRGQQVTLRCSPKSGHDTVSWYQQALGQGPQFIFQYYEEEERQRGNFPDRFSGHQFPNYSSELNVNALLLGDSALYLCASSLSWALGEKLFFGSGTQLSVL.

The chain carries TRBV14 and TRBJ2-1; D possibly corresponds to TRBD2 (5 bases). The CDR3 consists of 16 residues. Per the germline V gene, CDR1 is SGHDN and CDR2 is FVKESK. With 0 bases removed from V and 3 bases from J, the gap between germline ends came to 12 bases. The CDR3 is CASSQDFGIHYNEQFF. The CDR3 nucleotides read TGTGCCAGCAGCCAAGATTTCGGGATTCACTACAATGAGCAGTTCTTC. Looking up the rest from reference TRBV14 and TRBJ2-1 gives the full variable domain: EAGVTQFPSHSVIEKGQTVTLRCDPISGHDNLYWYRRVMGKEIKFLLHFVKESKQDESGMPNNRFLAERTGGTYSTLKVQPAELEDSGVYFCASSQDFGIHYNEQFFGPGTRLTVL.